The source of this T cell receptor beta chain is a study of cytomegalovirus exposure and HLA in healthy donors. Study-level findings and limits: A classifier reportedly called cytomegalovirus status with high sensitivity and specificity. The study put under 200 TCR beta chains on its list as cytomegalovirus-associated.

V was cut by 2 bases and J by 6 bases, with 12 bases left in between. Germline assignment: CDR1 SGHNT and CDR2 YYREEE (reference sequence). This CDR3 region has 13 residues. The roughly 120-subject validation cohort, separate from the approximately 640-subject first cohort, included the donors. Method: immunoSEQ multiplex PCR; TCRdb's copy keeps in-frame clones and lacks some. Among some 74,000 clones listed, approximately 93% were seen once. To note about this clone: As yet, its antigen is unknown.

The specimen sequenced was PBMCs. The receptor comes from a woman aged 25 to 39 in good health and CMV-seronegative. The gene calls are TRBV5-4 and TRBJ2-7; a weak D match, TRBD1 (5 bases). CDR3 sequence reads: CASSFPDRGEQYF. CDR3 nucleotides: TGTGCCAGCAGCTTCCCAGACAGAGGCGAGCAGTACTTC.